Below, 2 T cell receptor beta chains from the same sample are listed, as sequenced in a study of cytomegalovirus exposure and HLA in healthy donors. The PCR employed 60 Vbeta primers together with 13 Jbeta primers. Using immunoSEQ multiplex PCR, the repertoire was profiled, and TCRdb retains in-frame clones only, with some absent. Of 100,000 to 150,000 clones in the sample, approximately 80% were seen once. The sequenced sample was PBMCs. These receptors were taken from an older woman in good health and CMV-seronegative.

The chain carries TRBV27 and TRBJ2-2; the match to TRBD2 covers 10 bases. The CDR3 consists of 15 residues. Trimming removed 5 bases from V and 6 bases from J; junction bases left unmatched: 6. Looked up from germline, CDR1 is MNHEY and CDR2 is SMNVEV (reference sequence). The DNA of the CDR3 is TGTGCCAGCAGTAACCCTAGCGGGAGAGCCGGGGAGCTGTTTTTT. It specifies CASSNPSGRAGELFF.

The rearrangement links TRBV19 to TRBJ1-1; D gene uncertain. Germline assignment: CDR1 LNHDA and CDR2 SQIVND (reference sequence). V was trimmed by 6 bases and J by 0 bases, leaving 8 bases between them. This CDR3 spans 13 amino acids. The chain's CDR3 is CASSSMVNTEAFF. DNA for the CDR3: TGTGCCAGTAGCAGTATGGTGAACACTGAAGCTTTCTTT.